The rows below give T cell receptor beta chains drawn from one sample of a study of blood T cell repertoires in COVID-19. Sequenced by immunoSEQ multiplex PCR; TCRdb stores in-frame clones only, minus some. The sample holds under 500,000 clones; around 88% are singletons and the top ten take around 4.4%. The sample taken for sequencing was peripheral blood. All receptors come from a woman aged 30 to 39 with acute or convalescent COVID-19. CDR3s include the opening cysteine and the closing phenylalanine or tryptophan. A D gene is named only where the DNA matches it firmly.

CDR3: CASSQTTTGELFF
V: TRBV3-1/TRBV3-2
D: .

CDR3: CASSLGTYNSPLHF
V: TRBV5-6
D: .

CDR3: CASSKTRNRALGSSNQPQHF
V: TRBV21-1
D: .

CDR3: CATLRLYESEAFF
V: TRBV24-1
D: .

CDR3: CASSDRPGRGDTQYF
V: TRBV6-1
D: .

CDR3: CASSEVLPGLEYNEQFF
V: TRBV2
D: TRBD2

CDR3: CASRKGRDTYEQYF
V: TRBV27
D: .

CDR3: CASSLRGTYEQYF
V: TRBV7-6
D: .

CDR3: CASSGTSQETQYF
V: TRBV9
D: TRBD2

CDR3: CAWAYLDTGELFF
V: TRBV30
D: .

CDR3: CASSPRTGANQPQHF
V: TRBV19
D: TRBD1

CDR3: CASSQAGLATNEQFF
V: TRBV3-1/TRBV3-2
D: TRBD2

CDR3: CASSQDRLAGLNTGELFF
V: TRBV14
D: TRBD2

CDR3: CASSEVGGSNQPQHF
V: TRBV5-1
D: .

CDR3: CASSRVSGGANEQFF
V: TRBV3-1/TRBV3-2
D: TRBD2

CDR3: CASRTVAYGYTF
V: TRBV6-5
D: .

CDR3: CASRVGGSNQPQHF
V: TRBV28
D: .

CDR3: CASSFRAPMGLEQYF
V: TRBV27
D: .

CDR3: CASSPQGQANTGELFF
V: TRBV28
D: .

CDR3: CASSLLPGTGRYEQYF
V: TRBV27
D: .

CDR3: CATSDLRGGTDTQYF
V: TRBV24-1
D: TRBD2

CDR3: CASSGRLAVSDTQYF
V: TRBV9
D: TRBD2

CDR3: CASRHTQGYEQYF
V: TRBV12-3/TRBV12-4
D: .

CDR3: CASSLTGSTYNEQFF
V: TRBV27
D: .

CDR3: CASRPLGSNQPQHF
V: TRBV6-5
D: .

CDR3: CSVSQGALGETQYF
V: TRBV29-1
D: TRBD1

CDR3: CASSEETGINEKLFF
V: TRBV28
D: TRBD1

CDR3: CASSLDFPATTNEKLFF
V: TRBV27
D: .

CDR3: CASSYSIFTGDNEQYF
V: TRBV6-2/TRBV6-3
D: TRBD1

CDR3: CASSDWDRTGNTIYF
V: TRBV2
D: TRBD1

CDR3: CASSYSPLAGGLKNEQFF
V: TRBV6-2/TRBV6-3
D: TRBD2

CDR3: CASRAAGTYEQYF
V: TRBV2
D: .

CDR3: CASSDISAGSADTQYF
V: TRBV2
D: .

CDR3: CASSQLGSKETQYF
V: TRBV3-1/TRBV3-2
D: .

CDR3: CAGHRDEQDGYTF
V: TRBV10-3
D: .

CDR3: CSVALTGGRYEQYF
V: TRBV29-1
D: TRBD1

CDR3: CSGGTSNTEAFF
V: TRBV29-1
D: .

CDR3: CASSRNSHSSYEQYF
V: TRBV6-5
D: .

CDR3: CASSTTFLAGGPETQYF
V: TRBV18
D: TRBD2

CDR3: CASSFQGGRRSYTF
V: TRBV11-2
D: TRBD1

CDR3: CASRGLAGEEYTQYF
V: TRBV6-5
D: TRBD2

CDR3: CASSKNRQGNSPLHF
V: TRBV11-2
D: TRBD1

CDR3: CARSQGFEAFF
V: TRBV10-1
D: .

CDR3: CASSSIVGGTYNEQFF
V: TRBV5-4
D: .

CDR3: CASSPFPRTGGIGDTQYF
V: TRBV4-1
D: TRBD1

CDR3: CSASATPNYNEQFF
V: TRBV20-1
D: .

CDR3: CASSPRQSSNTEAFF
V: TRBV5-5
D: .

CDR3: CASSLVGPYEQYF
V: TRBV11-3
D: .

CDR3: CASSPPGQAKLFF
V: TRBV12-3/TRBV12-4
D: TRBD1

CDR3: CAGRGGELFF
V: TRBV30
D: .

CDR3: CASSQDYYQEVTQYF
V: TRBV4-2
D: .

CDR3: CASSGNAGDSLSGANVLTF
V: TRBV18
D: TRBD1

CDR3: CSVEKGNYGYTF
V: TRBV29-1
D: .

CDR3: CASSVAGHNTGELFF
V: TRBV9
D: .

CDR3: CASSLLSEAFF
V: TRBV11-2
D: .

CDR3: CASSPLAGVSDTQYF
V: TRBV5-5
D: TRBD2

CDR3: CASSFNRGDTGELFF
V: TRBV7-9
D: TRBD1

CDR3: CAWSPSQPLNTDTQYF
V: TRBV30
D: .